This record covers a single T cell receptor (beta chain). Methods used by the authors: The authors estimated nucleated cell counts from reference gene primer amplification. Produced via immunoSEQ multiplex PCR; TCRdb's table is partial and in-frame only. The DNA gave D and trimming, while V, J and clone size come from that table. The sample has 70,000 to 90,000 clones, 75% to 90% seen once. This specimen belongs to a study of blood T cell repertoires in COVID-19. Study-wide background: Samples came from the United States, Italy and Spain, spanning acute and convalescent COVID-19. The analysed material was cDNA or gDNA that came from T cells, B-cell-depleted T cells, or PBMCs.

Trimming removed 1 base from V and 6 bases from J; junction bases left unmatched: 10. The germline V gene encodes CDR1 KGHSH and CDR2 LQKENI. The CDR3 loop spans 16 amino acids. The receptor comes from a woman older than 75 with acute or convalescent COVID-19. Specimen: peripheral blood. This sequence joins TRBV18 and TRBJ2-7, with 9 bases identical to TRBD1. CDR3 amino acids: CASSPLTGQGQTEQYF. In DNA, the CDR3 is TGTGCCAGCTCACCACTAACGGGACAGGGACAGACCGAGCAGTACTTC. Variable domain in full (rest from reference TRBV18 and TRBJ2-7): NAGVMQNPRHLVRRRGQEARLRCSPMKGHSHVYWYRQLPEEGLKFMVYLQKENIIDESGMPKERFSAEFPKEGPSILRIQQVVRGDSAAYFCASSPLTGQGQTEQYFGPGTRLTVT.